The 22 T cell receptor beta chains reported below all come from one sample, sequenced in a study of blood T cells in healthy people across ages. Primers used in a second PCR of about 6 to 11 cycles were a sample-barcoded 5' primer and a J-beta primer mix. TCRdb recomputed calls from the 5' RACE reads with MiXCR, one row per CDR3 protein. The sample consists of around 820,000 distinct CDR3 sequences, around 25% of them appearing once. Separately, the same data were catalogued under a study of T cells of mothers and their children.

Sequencing input: blood. These receptors came from a boy younger than 18 in good health.

This clonotype was recorded a few times. The CDR3 here is CASSQDARGTVETQYF. For the CDR3, the DNA is TGCGCCAGCAGCCAAGATGCGCGGGGGACTGTTGAGACCCAGTACTTC. This rearrangement joins TRBV4-3 to TRBJ2-5; 7 bases are shared with TRBD2. The CDR3 has 16 residues. Germline V gene sequence: CDR1 LGHNA, CDR2 YSLEER. The V segment lost 0 bases and the J segment 5 bases; nucleotides outside the gene matches: 9.

This clonotype appeared a few times. The gene calls are TRBV6-2 or TRBV6-3 and TRBJ2-3; 7 bases are a match to TRBD2. Germline V gene sequence: CDR1 MNHEY, CDR2 SVGEGT. Trimming took 6 bases from V and 4 from J; bases not matched to a gene: 1. The CDR3 is 12 amino acids. CDR3 nucleotides: TGTGCCAGCAGAAGCGGGGCAGATACGCAGTATTTT. Translating gives CASRSGADTQYF.

In the case of this clonotype: One junction end disagrees with the germline gene, perhaps due to a read error. J is TRBJ1-1 and V is TRBV6-5; D is ambiguous. CDR1 is MNHEY and CDR2 is SVGAGI in the germline V gene. The CDR3 is 11 amino acids. For the CDR3, the DNA is TGTGCCGGCAGGAGAAACAATGAAGCTTTCTTT. Amino acids: CAGRRNNEAFF.

The chain is built from TRBV5-1 and TRBJ1-2; 12 positions match TRBD1. Germline assignment: CDR1 SGHRS and CDR2 YFSETQ. Trimming cost V 0 bases and J 4 bases; bases outside gene matches: 1. This CDR3 comprises 15 residues. CDR3 amino acids: CASSLEGQGAYGYTF. As DNA, the CDR3 is TGCGCCAGCAGCTTGGAGGGACAGGGGGCCTATGGCTACACCTTC.

The chain joins TRBV24-1 to TRBJ2-5, with D maybe TRBD1 (7 bases). Per germline, CDR1 KGHDR and CDR2 SFDVKD. V was shortened by 4 bases and J by 4 bases, with 21 bases between the two germline ends. CDR3 length: 17 amino acids. The CDR3 DNA is TGTGCCACCAGTGAGCGACAGGGAGGAAGGAGCGGAGAGACCCAGTACTTC. As protein: CATSERQGGRSGETQYF.

This clonotype was counted a few times. This chain uses TRBV10-3 with TRBJ2-1; TRBD1 aligns across 7 bases. The end of the DNA aligns better with TRBJ2-7, so the J call may be wrong. Germline assignment: CDR1 ENHRY and CDR2 SYGVKD. This CDR3 has 14 amino acids. In nucleotides, the CDR3 is TGTGCCATCAGACCGACAGGGAACGGCGACGAGCAGTACTTC. It codes for CAIRPTGNGDEQYF.

With respect to this clonotype: The junction departs from germline at one end; a sequencing error may be responsible. V usage is TRBV28 and J usage is TRBJ2-5; 11 nucleotides agree with TRBD2. The CDR3 length is 13 residues. Per the germline V gene, CDR1 is MDHEN and CDR2 is SYDVKM. In DNA, the CDR3 is TGTGCCGGCAGTTTAGCGGGAGGGGAGACCCAGTACTTC. It translates to CAGSLAGGETQYF.

The J gene is TRBJ2-5, the V gene TRBV5-1; 9 bases agree with TRBD1. Germline CDR1 SGHRS, CDR2 YFSETQ. The CDR3 contains 14 residues. The ends lost 4 bases at V and 9 bases at J; junction bases unmatched: 10. The CDR3 reads CASSADRGVGSQYF. The CDR3 nucleotides are TGCGCCAGCAGCGCGGACAGGGGAGTAGGGTCCCAGTACTTC.

The J gene is TRBJ2-7, the V gene TRBV7-9; possibly TRBD1 for D (5 bases). CDR3 length equals 12 residues. The germline V gene encodes CDR1 SEHNR and CDR2 FQNEAQ (reference sequence). V lost 6 bases to trimming and J lost 1 base, with 7 bases between them. CDR3 DNA sequence: TGTGCCAGCAGGGACACTTCCTACGAGCAGTACTTC. Translating gives CASRDTSYEQYF.

The genes are TRBV5-1 and TRBJ2-5; TRBD2 matches at 7 bases. CDR1 and CDR2 from the germline V gene are SGHRS and YFSETQ. There are 18 residues in the CDR3. J was trimmed by 0 bases and V by 0 bases; bases with no gene match: 11. The CDR3: CASSLEPLGRGYQETQYF. Written as DNA, the CDR3 is TGCGCCAGCAGCTTGGAACCCTTGGGGCGGGGGTACCAAGAGACCCAGTACTTC.

This chain joins TRBV20-1 and TRBJ1-1, with 9 positions matching TRBD1. V was clipped by 3 bases and J by 1 base; unmatched bases: 3. Germline lookup yields CDR1 DFQATT and CDR2 SNEGSKA (reference sequence). This CDR3 contains 14 residues. The CDR3 reads CSARDRGQNTEAFF. The CDR3 DNA reads as TGCAGTGCTAGGGACAGGGGACAGAACACTGAAGCTTTCTTT.

The chain combines TRBV6-2 or TRBV6-3 with TRBJ2-7; perhaps TRBD2 as D (5 bases). Germline CDR1 is MNHEY and CDR2 is SVGEGT. Trimming stripped 4 bases from V and 1 base from J, with 17 bases between. The CDR3 totals 16 residues. The CDR3 DNA reads TGTGCCAGCAGTTCGAATCAACCAGCGGAATCCTACGAGCAGTACTTC. Encoded protein: CASSSNQPAESYEQYF.

The chain combines TRBV5-6 with TRBJ1-5; D not resolved. V lost 4 bases and J lost 5, with 7 bases in between. The germline CDR1 and CDR2 sequences are SGHDT and YYEEEE. The CDR3 is 12 residues long. As DNA, the CDR3 is TGTGCCAGCAGCCGATTAGATCAGCCCCAGCATTTT. It encodes CASSRLDQPQHF.

A word on this clonotype: A junction end diverges from the germline sequence, so it may reflect a read error. V and J are TRBV20-1 and TRBJ2-1; D might be TRBD2 (6 bases). From germline, CDR1 is DFQATT and CDR2 SNEGSKA (reference sequence). This CDR3 comprises 17 residues. The CDR3, as DNA: TGCGGTGCTAGAGATCACTGGGCGGGGTCCACTTACAATGAGCAGTTCTTC. Translated, it gives CGARDHWAGSTYNEQFF.

This clonotype has just a few counts. The V call is TRBV4-1, the J call TRBJ2-5; 9 nucleotides agree with TRBD2. Germline values: CDR1 MGHRA, CDR2 YSYEKL. Trimming cost V 2 bases and J 3 bases; bases outside gene matches: 4. The CDR3 contains 15 residues. The CDR3, as DNA: TGCGCCAGCAGCCAAACAAGACTAGCGGAAGAGACCCAGTACTTC. Its translation is CASSQTRLAEETQYF.

V is TRBV5-1 and J is TRBJ1-1; tentatively, D is TRBD1 (6 bases). This CDR3 spans 14 amino acids. Germline CDR1 reads SGHRS; CDR2 reads YFSETQ. V lost 2 bases and J lost 1, with 9 bases in between. The CDR3, as DNA: TGCGCCAGCAGCTTTGGGGGCGGGAACACTGAAGCTTTCTTT. This codes for CASSFGGGNTEAFF.

This rearrangement joins TRBV3-1 to TRBJ2-5; TRBD1 might be the D (5 bases). The J call may not be correct, given that the DNA end is closer to TRBJ2-1. The CDR3 sequence is 16 residues long. In germline, CDR1 is LGHDT, CDR2 YNNKEL (reference sequence). The CDR3 spells CASSQEGQGYYNEQFF. The CDR3 DNA reads as TGTGCCAGCAGCCAAGAGGGTCAGGGTTACTACAATGAGCAGTTCTTC.

The gene calls are TRBV19 and TRBJ1-2, with 8 bases lining up with TRBD1. There are 15 residues in the CDR3. Germline V gene data show CDR1 as LNHDA and CDR2 as SQIVND (reference sequence). V shed 3 bases and J 5 bases; nucleotides not matched to a gene: 8. Here the CDR3 reads CASSIPGGAEYGYTF. DNA of the CDR3: TGTGCCAGTAGTATCCCAGGGGGCGCTGAGTATGGCTACACCTTC.

This clonotype was seen only a few times. The V gene is TRBV9, the J gene TRBJ2-1, with D perhaps TRBD2 (6 bases). Trimming removed 3 bases from V and 3 bases from J, with 10 bases in between. The CDR3 spans 14 residues. The V gene's germline CDR1 is SGDLS and CDR2 YYNGEE. The DNA for the CDR3 is TGTGCCAGCAGCGAGCCGGGACTCTACAATGAGCAGTTCTTC. It specifies CASSEPGLYNEQFF.

There are a few counts of this clonotype. The rearrangement joins TRBV4-3 to TRBJ2-7, with D possibly being TRBD1 or TRBD2 (5 bases each). Germline assignment: CDR1 LGHNA and CDR2 YSLEER. Deletions cut 4 bases from V and 2 bases from J, with 15 bases between. The CDR3 contains 15 residues. The CDR3 DNA reads TGCGCCAGCAGCCTTAACAGGAGGAGCCCCTACGAGCAGTACTTC. Translated, it gives CASSLNRRSPYEQYF.

The chain employs TRBV6-2 or TRBV6-3 and TRBJ2-7; D unclear. CDR1 is MNHEY and CDR2 is SVGEGT in the germline V gene. CDR3 length: 12 amino acids. V dropped 5 bases and J dropped 4 bases, with 9 bases sitting between them. The CDR3, as DNA: TGTGCCAGCAGTAATAACAAGTACGAGCAGTACTTC. It codes for CASSNNKYEQYF.

This clonotype was picked up a small number of times. CDR3 DNA sequence: TGTGCCATCAGTGATCTGCTCGCGGACAGGCTTGTTGAGACCCAGTACTTC. It codes for CAISDLLADRLVETQYF. The chain combines TRBV10-3 with TRBJ2-5, with 7 bases that match TRBD1. This CDR3 contains 17 residues. The V gene's germline CDR1 is ENHRY and CDR2 SYGVKD. V lost 3 bases, J lost 5 bases, and 15 bases stayed unmatched.